This TCR beta chain was found in a study of monozygotic twins with inflammatory bowel disease. Notes on the study in general: Findings did not support one strong IBD-associated signal or clonotype. Healthy co-twins showed greater TCRbeta diversity (inverse Simpson) than IBD patients.

The CDR3 contains 16 residues. About this clonotype: No antigen is known for it.

Eight reactions per sample, run separately, yielded cDNA. Template switching incorporated UMIs with a 6-nucleotide sample barcode. Reprocessing the 5' RACE reads, TCRdb reports a single entry for every CDR3 protein and omits DNA. The record lists about 300,000 distinct CDR3 sequences, of which the ten most abundant hold 5.6%. Sequencing used blood. The receptor was isolated from a human donor with ulcerative colitis or Crohn's disease, or a healthy co-twin of an affected twin (not recorded which). The chain recombines TRBV12-3 or TRBV12-4 with TRBJ2-2; the TCRdb D gene call, TRBD1, has no DNA to confirm it. The CDR3 is CASRSRTGGDTGELFF.